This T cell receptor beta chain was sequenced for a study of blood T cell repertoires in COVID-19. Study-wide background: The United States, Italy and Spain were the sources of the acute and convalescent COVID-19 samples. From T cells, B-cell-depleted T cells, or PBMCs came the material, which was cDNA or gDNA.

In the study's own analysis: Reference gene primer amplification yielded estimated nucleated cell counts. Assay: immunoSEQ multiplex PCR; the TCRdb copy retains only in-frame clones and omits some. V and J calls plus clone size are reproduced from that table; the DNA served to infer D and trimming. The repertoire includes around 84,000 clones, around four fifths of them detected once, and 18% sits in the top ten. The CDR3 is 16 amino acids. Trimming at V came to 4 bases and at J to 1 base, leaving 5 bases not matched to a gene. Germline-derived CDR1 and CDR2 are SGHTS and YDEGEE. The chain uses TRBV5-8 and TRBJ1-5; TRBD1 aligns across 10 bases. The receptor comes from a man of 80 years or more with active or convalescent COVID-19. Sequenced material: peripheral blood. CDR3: CASSKGQGVSNQPQHF. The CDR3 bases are TGTGCCAGCAGCAAAGGACAGGGGGTGAGCAATCAGCCCCAGCATTTT.